These 26 T cell receptor beta chains originate from one sample sequenced in a study of blood T cells in healthy people across ages. A J-beta primer mix and a sample-barcoded 5' primer were used in a second PCR of about 7 to 12 cycles. MiXCR, applied by TCRdb to the 5' RACE reads, yields one record per CDR3 protein. The table has 910,000 or so distinct CDR3 sequences, 45% to 60% seen once. The specimen sequenced was blood. The receptors stem from an older woman in good health.

The rearrangement joins TRBV28 to TRBJ2-7; 10 bases align to TRBD2. The J segment lost 1 base and the V segment lost 4 bases, leaving 7 bases of the junction unmatched. Germline-derived CDR1 and CDR2 are MDHEN and SYDVKM. The CDR3 is made up of 16 amino acids. The DNA of the CDR3 is TGTGCCAGCAGTTCCTCAGCGGGAGGGACGTCCTACGAGCAGTACTTC. Encoded protein: CASSSSAGGTSYEQYF.

The chain links TRBV5-6 to TRBJ2-3; no reliable D call. CDR3 length equals 12 residues. Deletions cut 4 bases from V and 6 bases from J, with 9 bases between. In germline, CDR1 is SGHDT, CDR2 YYEEEE. CDR3 region: CASSRSQDTQYF. The CDR3 DNA follows: TGTGCCAGCAGCCGATCGCAGGATACGCAGTATTTT.

The rearrangement links TRBV29-1 to TRBJ2-1; 13 positions agree with TRBD2. Trimming cost V 6 bases and J 5 bases; bases outside gene matches: 4. Per the germline V gene, CDR1 is SQVTM and CDR2 is ANQGSEA. The CDR3 has 14 amino acids. As DNA, the CDR3 is TGCAGCGTGCGGACTAGCGGGAGAAACAATGAGCAGTTCTTC. The encoded protein is CSVRTSGRNNEQFF.

V gene TRBV24-1 combines with J gene TRBJ2-7, with TRBD1 matching over 7 bases. CDR1 and CDR2 from the germline V gene are KGHDR and SFDVKD. With V trimmed by 9 bases and J by 2 bases, 6 bases remained unmatched. The CDR3 has 13 amino acids. CDR3 loop: CATGDRDTYEQYF. CDR3 nucleotide sequence: TGTGCCACCGGCGACAGGGACACCTACGAGCAGTACTTC.

The J gene is TRBJ2-7, the V gene TRBV4-1; D may be TRBD2 (6 bases). The germline V gene has CDR1 MGHRA and CDR2 YSYEKL. Trimming took off 1 base at V and 2 bases at J, with 18 bases between the two ends. This CDR3 is built from 17 residues. This chain's CDR3 is CASSQGWTTTLPYEQYF. The CDR3 bases are TGCGCCAGCAGCCAAGGGTGGACTACCACCCTTCCCTACGAGCAGTACTTC.

Concerning this clonotype: A junction boundary mismatches the germline segment, possibly from a read error. This chain uses TRBV5-6 with TRBJ1-1; 7 bases line up with TRBD1. The CDR3 covers 12 residues. Germline CDR1 SGHDT, CDR2 YYEEEE. In nucleotides, the CDR3 is TGTGTCAGCAGCCTAGGGGGCGAAGAAGCTTTCTTT. This sequence encodes CVSSLGGEEAFF.

The chain recombines TRBV28 with TRBJ2-2, with D perhaps matching TRBD2 (5 bases). This CDR3 region has 15 residues. V was shortened by 2 bases and J by 4 bases, with 11 bases between the two germline ends. Germline V gives CDR1 MDHEN, CDR2 SYDVKM. The CDR3 bases are TGTGCCAGCAGTTTAATCGAGGGTTTCACCGGGGAGCTGTTTTTT. Its translation: CASSLIEGFTGELFF.

The chain couples TRBV4-1 to TRBJ2-4; 13 nucleotides agree with TRBD2. This CDR3 comprises 16 residues. V was clipped by 4 bases and J by 13 bases; unmatched bases: 13. The germline gives CDR1 MGHRA, CDR2 YSYEKL. This CDR3 is CASSRLAGGSKRAQYF. The CDR3 bases are TGCGCCAGCAGCCGACTAGCGGGAGGAAGCAAGAGGGCCCAGTACTTC.

The chain uses TRBV28 and TRBJ2-7, with TRBD2 matching over 8 bases. J lost 0 bases, V lost 6 bases, and 13 bases had no gene match. This CDR3 contains 17 residues. CDR1 MDHEN and CDR2 SYDVKM come from the germline V gene. The CDR3 sequence: CASRLSTGGGSSYEQYF. CDR3 bases: TGTGCCAGCAGGTTAAGTACCGGGGGGGGAAGCTCCTACGAGCAGTACTTC.

CDR3 loop: CASSSPQPSDTQYF. Here the CDR3 DNA reads TGTGCCAGCAGCTCCCCGCAACCTAGCGATACGCAGTATTTT. This chain uses TRBV5-6 with TRBJ2-3, with D perhaps TRBD2 (5 bases). V lost 3 bases and J lost 6, with 14 bases in between. The CDR3 is 14 amino acids. Per the germline V gene, CDR1 is SGHDT and CDR2 is YYEEEE.

The rearrangement uses TRBV7-2 and TRBJ2-7; 8 bases are shared with TRBD1. The end of the DNA is better explained by TRBJ2-5, so the J call may be wrong. Germline CDR1 reads SGHTA; CDR2 reads FQGNSA. The length of the CDR3 is 15 residues. The CDR3 DNA follows: TGTGCCAGCACCTTGGGCCAGGGGGCTGGTGAGACCCAGTACTTC. It specifies CASTLGQGAGETQYF.

The J gene is TRBJ2-3, the V gene TRBV9; D is ambiguous. V lost 0 bases to trimming and J lost 0 bases, with 14 bases between them. CDR3 length equals 17 residues. Germline loops: CDR1 SGDLS, CDR2 YYNGEE. This CDR3 reads CASSVGAETSSTDTQYF. The CDR3 DNA sequence: TGTGCCAGCAGCGTAGGGGCGGAGACGTCTAGCACAGATACGCAGTATTTT.

Only a few counts were recorded for this clonotype. CDR3 DNA sequence: TGTGCCAGCAGTCGCGAACAGGGAGCGGCTGAAGCTTTCTTT. Protein sequence: CASSREQGAAEAFF. The chain joins TRBV5-5 to TRBJ1-1, with D possibly being TRBD1 (6 bases). V dropped 5 bases and J dropped 6 bases, with 17 bases sitting between them. The CDR3 is 14 residues long. The germline V gene encodes CDR1 SGHKS and CDR2 YYEKEE (reference sequence). Full variable domain (remainder filled in from reference TRBV5-5 and TRBJ1-1): DAGVTQSPTHLIKTRGQQVTLRCSPISGHKSVSWYQQVLGQGPQFIFQYYEKEERGRGNFPDRFSARQFPNYSSELNVNALLLGDSALYLCASSREQGAAEAFFGQGTRLTVV.

The V and J genes are TRBV5-1 and TRBJ2-7; D perhaps matches TRBD2 (6 bases). The end of the DNA is better explained by TRBJ2-5, so the J call may be wrong. The length of the CDR3 is 13 residues. Germline V gene lookup returns CDR1 SGHRS and CDR2 YFSETQ. The CDR3 coding sequence is TGCGCCAGCAGCTTGGCCTTGGGAGGGACCCAGTACTTC. This encodes CASSLALGGTQYF.

This clonotype was seen a few times. The chain employs TRBV20-1 and TRBJ2-5; D is perhaps TRBD1 or TRBD2 (5 bases each). Trimming cost V 1 base and J 5 bases, with 8 bases left between them. This CDR3 has 12 residues. Germline CDR1 reads DFQATT; CDR2 reads SNEGSKA (reference sequence). The DNA for the CDR3 is TGCAGTGCTAGAGTTGAGGGGGAGACCCAGTACTTC. Its translation: CSARVEGETQYF.

J is TRBJ2-3 and V is TRBV10-3; D gene uncertain. This CDR3 region has 14 residues. Trimming cost V 0 bases and J 3 bases, with 7 bases left between them. Germline CDR1 is ENHRY and CDR2 is SYGVKD. CDR3 region: CAISESTPTDTQYF. CDR3 nucleotides: TGTGCCATCAGTGAGTCGACCCCGACAGATACGCAGTATTTT.

This clonotype has more than one count but fewer than ten. The chain employs TRBV20-1 and TRBJ2-3; 7 bases align to TRBD2. This CDR3 comprises 14 residues. J lost 4 bases, V lost 5 bases, and 9 bases had no gene match. Per germline, CDR1 DFQATT and CDR2 SNEGSKA (reference sequence). The DNA for the CDR3 is TGCAGTGCTCCACAGCGGGGTGGGGCAGATACGCAGTATTTT. It is translated as CSAPQRGGADTQYF.

The J gene is TRBJ1-4, the V gene TRBV28, with D maybe TRBD1 (5 bases). Trimming took off 3 bases at V and 8 bases at J, with 22 bases between the two ends. CDR3 size: 17 residues. The germline V gene has CDR1 MDHEN and CDR2 SYDVKM. DNA of the CDR3: TGTGCCAGCAGTTTTTTCCCGGCCGGGACGGGGAAGGAAAAACTGTTTTTT. Translated, it gives CASSFFPAGTGKEKLFF.

This clonotype has just one count. The chain is built from TRBV20-1 and TRBJ2-4; 8 bases match TRBD2. The better agreement between TRBJ2-7 and the DNA end casts doubt on the J call. Germline V lookup: CDR1 DFQATT, CDR2 SNEGSKA (reference sequence). CDR3 length equals 15 residues. In DNA form, the CDR3 reads TGCAGTTCACCCACTTCCTTAGCGGGACCCTACGAGCAGTACTTC. Its protein product is CSSPTSLAGPYEQYF.

This clonotype was recorded at least ten times. The V call is TRBV7-2, the J call TRBJ2-7, with 8 bases identical to TRBD2. V shed 5 bases and J 2 bases; nucleotides not matched to a gene: 8. Per germline, CDR1 SGHTA and CDR2 FQGNSA. The CDR3 is 15 residues long. The CDR3 spells CASSNELGLAYEQYF. CDR3 sequence (DNA): TGTGCCAGCAGCAACGAGCTGGGACTAGCCTACGAGCAGTACTTC. Using reference TRBV7-2 and TRBJ2-7 for the parts outside the CDR3, the full variable domain is GAGVSQSPSNKVTEKGKDVELRCDPISGHTALYWYRQSLGQGLEFLIYFQGNSAPDKSGLPSDRFSAERTGGSVSTLTIQRTQQEDSAVYLCASSNELGLAYEQYFGPGTRLTVT.

This clonotype has more than one count but fewer than ten. The chain recombines TRBV12-3 or TRBV12-4 with TRBJ2-5, with TRBD2 as a possible D gene (6 bases). V lost 3 bases and J 1 base, leaving 9 bases between the germline ends. The CDR3 runs 14 residues. The CDR3 nucleotides are TGTGCCAGCAGTTTTGGAGGGACCCAAGAGACCCAGTACTTC. It specifies CASSFGGTQETQYF.

This clonotype was seen more than once but under ten times. The chain joins TRBV20-1 to TRBJ2-4; 11 nucleotides agree with TRBD2. The DNA end is more similar to TRBJ2-7, so the J call may be wrong. CDR3 size: 15 residues. CDR1 DFQATT and CDR2 SNEGSKA come from the germline V gene (reference sequence). The CDR3 bases are TGCAGTGCTAGACAGGGACTAGCGGCAAAGTACGAGCAGTACTTC. Protein: CSARQGLAAKYEQYF.

The genes are TRBV29-1 and TRBJ1-1; D is unresolved. Deletions cut 7 bases from V and 0 bases from J, with 12 bases between. From germline, CDR1 is SQVTM and CDR2 ANQGSEA. CDR3 length: 13 residues. CDR3 DNA sequence: TGCAGCGGAAACAGTGACATGAACACTGAAGCTTTCTTT. Amino acids: CSGNSDMNTEAFF.

This clonotype has a handful of counts. The chain employs TRBV27 and TRBJ2-3; TRBD2 matches at 7 bases. CDR1 is MNHEY, CDR2 SMNVEV, per germline (reference sequence). J was trimmed by 4 bases and V by 5 bases; bases with no gene match: 9. The CDR3 length is 15 residues. The CDR3 sequence: CASSPEGGTSDTQYF. In DNA form, the CDR3 reads TGTGCCAGCAGTCCCGAGGGAGGGACCTCAGATACGCAGTATTTT.

A remark on this clonotype: One base away lies a much larger clone, so this may be a sequencing read error. The V and J genes are TRBV12-3 or TRBV12-4 and TRBJ2-7, with D possibly being TRBD1 (6 bases). The CDR3 extends over 16 amino acids. V dropped 6 bases and J dropped 2 bases, with 20 bases sitting between them. The CDR3 spells CASSIGGQLKTYEQYF. CDR3 sequence (DNA): TGTGCCAGCAGCATAGGAGGACAGCTTAAAACCTACGAGCAGTACTTC.

This clonotype was recorded once. V and J are TRBV20-1 and TRBJ1-5, with D tentatively TRBD1 (5 bases). V lost 3 bases to trimming and J lost 1 base, with 13 bases between them. CDR3 length: 15 amino acids. Germline V lookup: CDR1 DFQATT, CDR2 SNEGSKA (reference sequence). The CDR3 is CSASSPWGSNQPQHF. The DNA for the CDR3 is TGCAGTGCTAGCTCACCTTGGGGCAGCAATCAGCCCCAGCATTTT.